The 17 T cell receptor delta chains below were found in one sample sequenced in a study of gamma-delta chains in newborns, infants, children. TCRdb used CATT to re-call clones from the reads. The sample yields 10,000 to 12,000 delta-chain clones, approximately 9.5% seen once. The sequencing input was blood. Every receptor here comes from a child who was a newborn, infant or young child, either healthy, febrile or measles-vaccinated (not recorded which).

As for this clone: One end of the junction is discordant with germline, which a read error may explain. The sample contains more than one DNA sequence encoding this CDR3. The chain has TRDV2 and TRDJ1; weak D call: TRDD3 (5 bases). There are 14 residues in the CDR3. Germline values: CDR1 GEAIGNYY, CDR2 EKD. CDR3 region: CACDTPGDTDKLIF. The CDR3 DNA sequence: TGTGCCTGCGACACGCCGGGGGACACCGATAAACTCATCTTT.

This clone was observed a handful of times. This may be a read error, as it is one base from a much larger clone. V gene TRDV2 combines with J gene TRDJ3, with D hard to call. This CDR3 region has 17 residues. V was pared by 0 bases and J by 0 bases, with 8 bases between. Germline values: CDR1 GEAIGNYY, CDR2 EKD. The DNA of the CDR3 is TGTGCCTGTGACACCTGGGCGGGCTCCTGGGACACCCGACAGATGTTTTTC. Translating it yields CACDTWAGSWDTRQMFF.

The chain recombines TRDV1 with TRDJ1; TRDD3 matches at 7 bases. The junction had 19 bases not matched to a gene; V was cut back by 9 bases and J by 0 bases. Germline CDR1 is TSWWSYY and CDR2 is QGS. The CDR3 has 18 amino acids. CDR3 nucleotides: TGTGCTCTCTGTCCAGCGACTGGGGAGGGGAAGTACACCGATAAACTCATCTTT. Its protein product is CALCPATGEGKYTDKLIF.

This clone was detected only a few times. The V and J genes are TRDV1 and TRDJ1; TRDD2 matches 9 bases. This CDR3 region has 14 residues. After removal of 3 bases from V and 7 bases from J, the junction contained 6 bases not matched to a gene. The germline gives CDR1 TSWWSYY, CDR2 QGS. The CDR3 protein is CALGDTFLRGKLIF. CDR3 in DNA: TGTGCTCTTGGGGATACCTTCCTACGTGGTAAACTCATCTTT.

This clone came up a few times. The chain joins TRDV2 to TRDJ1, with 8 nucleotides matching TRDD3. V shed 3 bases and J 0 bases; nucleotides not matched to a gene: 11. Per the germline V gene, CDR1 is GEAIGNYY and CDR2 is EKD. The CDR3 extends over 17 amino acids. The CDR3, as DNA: TGTGCCTGTGACCCTTTACTGGGGGTTGCGTACACCGATAAACTCATCTTT. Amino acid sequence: CACDPLLGVAYTDKLIF.

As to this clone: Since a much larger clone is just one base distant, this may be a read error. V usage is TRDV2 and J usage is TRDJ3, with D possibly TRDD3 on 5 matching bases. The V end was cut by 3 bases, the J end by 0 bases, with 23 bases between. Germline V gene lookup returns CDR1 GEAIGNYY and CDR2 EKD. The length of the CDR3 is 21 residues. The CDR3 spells CACDSVGLEDSNSWDTRQMFF. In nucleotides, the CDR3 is TGTGCCTGTGACTCCGTGGGGTTGGAGGATTCCAACTCCTGGGACACCCGACAGATGTTTTTC.

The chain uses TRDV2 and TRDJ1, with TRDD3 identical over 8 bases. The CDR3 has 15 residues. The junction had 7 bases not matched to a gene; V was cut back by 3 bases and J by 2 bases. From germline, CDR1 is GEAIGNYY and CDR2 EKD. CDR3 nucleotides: TGTGCCTGTGACTACTGGGGGGATAGTACCGATAAACTCATCTTT. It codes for CACDYWGDSTDKLIF.

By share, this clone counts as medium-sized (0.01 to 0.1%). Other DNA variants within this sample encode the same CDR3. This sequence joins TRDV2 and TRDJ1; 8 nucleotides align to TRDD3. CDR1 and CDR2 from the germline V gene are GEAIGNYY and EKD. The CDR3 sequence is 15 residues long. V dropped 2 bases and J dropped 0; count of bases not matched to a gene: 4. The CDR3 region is CACDRLGEYTDKLIF. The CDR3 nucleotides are TGTGCCTGTGACAGGCTGGGGGAGTACACCGATAAACTCATCTTT.

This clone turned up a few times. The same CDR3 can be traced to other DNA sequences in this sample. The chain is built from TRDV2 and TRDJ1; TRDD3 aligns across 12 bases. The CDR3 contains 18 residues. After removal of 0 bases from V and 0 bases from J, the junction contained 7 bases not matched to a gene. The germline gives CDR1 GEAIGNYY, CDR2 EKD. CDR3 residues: CACDTLLGDTQYTDKLIF. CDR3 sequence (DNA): TGTGCCTGTGACACCCTACTGGGGGATACCCAGTACACCGATAAACTCATCTTT.

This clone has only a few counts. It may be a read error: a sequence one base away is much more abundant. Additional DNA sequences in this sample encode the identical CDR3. The CDR3 DNA sequence: TGTGCCTGTGACATACTGGGGGATACCTTGACAGCACAACTCTTCTTT. Residues: CACDILGDTLTAQLFF. The chain combines TRDV2 with TRDJ2; 12 bases fit TRDD3. Trimming cost V 2 bases and J 2 bases; bases outside gene matches: 2. The V gene's germline CDR1 is GEAIGNYY and CDR2 EKD. The CDR3 consists of 16 residues.

This CDR3 reads CACDTVGGIDKLIF. The CDR3 coding sequence is TGTGCCTGTGACACCGTGGGGGGAATAGATAAACTCATCTTT. The chain has TRDV2 and TRDJ1; the D gene is possibly TRDD3 (6 bases). Trimming left V 0 bases short and J 5 bases short, with 12 bases between. This CDR3 region has 14 residues. Germline V gives CDR1 GEAIGNYY, CDR2 EKD.

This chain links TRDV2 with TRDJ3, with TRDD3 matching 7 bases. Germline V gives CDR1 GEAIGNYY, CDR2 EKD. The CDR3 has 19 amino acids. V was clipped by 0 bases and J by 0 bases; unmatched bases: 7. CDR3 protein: CACDTVNGGTSWDTRQMFF. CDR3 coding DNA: TGTGCCTGTGACACCGTCAATGGGGGAACCTCCTGGGACACCCGACAGATGTTTTTC.

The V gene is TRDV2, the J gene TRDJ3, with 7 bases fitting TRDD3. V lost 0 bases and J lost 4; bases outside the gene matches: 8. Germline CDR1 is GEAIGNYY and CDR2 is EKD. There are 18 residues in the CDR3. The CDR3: CACDTGGGLTWDTRQMFF. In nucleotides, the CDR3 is TGTGCCTGTGACACCGGAGGGGGATTAACGTGGGACACCCGACAGATGTTTTTC.

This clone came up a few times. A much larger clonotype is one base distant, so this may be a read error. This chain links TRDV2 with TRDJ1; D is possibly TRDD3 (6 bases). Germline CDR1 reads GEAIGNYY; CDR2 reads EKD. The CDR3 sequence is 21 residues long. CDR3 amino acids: CACETLRPSGGITSYTDKPIF. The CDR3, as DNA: TGTGCCTGTGAAACCCTCAGGCCCTCTGGAGGGATAACCTCGTACACCGATAAACCCATCTTT.

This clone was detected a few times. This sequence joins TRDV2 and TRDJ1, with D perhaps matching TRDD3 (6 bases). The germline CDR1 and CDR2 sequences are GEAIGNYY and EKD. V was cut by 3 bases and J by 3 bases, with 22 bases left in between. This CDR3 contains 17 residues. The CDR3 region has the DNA TGTGCCTGTGACGCCGTACTGGGTCAGGGCGGTCCCGATAAACTCATCTTT. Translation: CACDAVLGQGGPDKLIF.

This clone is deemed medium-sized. In DNA, the CDR3 is TGTGCCTGTGACAGACTGGGGGATGCCGATAAACTCATCTTT. This codes for CACDRLGDADKLIF. This chain uses TRDV2 with TRDJ1, with 10 bases aligning to TRDD3. From germline, CDR1 is GEAIGNYY and CDR2 EKD. V dropped 2 bases and J dropped 3; count of bases not matched to a gene: 2. This CDR3 is built from 14 residues.

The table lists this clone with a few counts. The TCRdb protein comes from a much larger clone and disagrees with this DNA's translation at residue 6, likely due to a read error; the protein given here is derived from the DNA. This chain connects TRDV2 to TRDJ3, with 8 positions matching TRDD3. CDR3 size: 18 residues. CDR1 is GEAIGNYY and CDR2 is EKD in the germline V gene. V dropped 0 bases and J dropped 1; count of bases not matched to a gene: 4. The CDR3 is CACDTEGYASWDTRQMFF. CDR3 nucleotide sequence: TGTGCCTGTGACACCGAGGGATACGCGTCCTGGGACACCCGACAGATGTTTTTC.